The rows below give T cell receptor beta chains drawn from one sample of a study of T cell responses to AZD1222 COVID-19 vaccine. Sequencing used immunoSEQ multiplex PCR; TCRdb keeps in-frame clones, though not all of them. The sample lists approximately 220,000 clones, just over 90% occurring once. The sequences come from peripheral blood, collected on day 0 of MenACWY control vaccination. The receptors were sampled from an adult in good health. Each CDR3 is given with its conserved first and last residue. The D gene is left open where the match is weak. Only part of the rows carry a size: once, few, many, or a class if the clone is expanded.

v_call	d_call	j_call	clone_size	cdr3_aa	cdr3_nt
TRBV7-9	.	TRBJ1-1	.	CASSNLAGAFF	TGTGCCAGCAGCAACCTTGCCGGGGCTTTCTTT
TRBV28	.	TRBJ2-7	.	CATPKGREQYF	TGTGCCACCCCGAAGGGGAGAGAGCAGTACTTC
TRBV23-1	.	TRBJ1-6	.	CAIETHRDSPLHF	TGCGCCATCGAAACCCACAGGGACTCACCCCTCCACTTT
TRBV7-9	.	TRBJ1-1	.	CASSPRNTRESTEAFF	TGTGCCAGCAGCCCTCGTAACACTAGGGAATCAACTGAAGCTTTCTTT
TRBV5-6	.	TRBJ2-7	.	CASSRSYEQYF	TGTGCCAGCAGCCGTAGTTACGAGCAGTACTTC
TRBV18	.	TRBJ2-7	.	CASSPFSGEQYF	TGTGCCAGCTCACCCTTCAGTGGCGAGCAGTACTTC
TRBV6-5	.	TRBJ1-4	.	CASSYGVTATNEKLFF	TGTGCCAGCAGTTACGGGGTAACTGCAACTAATGAAAAACTGTTTTTT
TRBV28	.	TRBJ1-4	.	CASKPGTPAINEKLFF	TGTGCCAGCAAACCCGGGACACCCGCAATTAATGAAAAACTGTTTTTT
TRBV7-8	TRBD2	TRBJ2-1	.	CASSRGAVAGGNEQFF	TGTGCCAGCAGCCGAGGGGCAGTAGCGGGGGGCAATGAGCAGTTCTTC
TRBV27	TRBD1	TRBJ1-5	.	CASKRQGNNQPQHF	TGTGCCAGCAAGAGACAGGGTAACAATCAGCCCCAGCATTTT
TRBV25-1	TRBD2	TRBJ2-5	.	CASSNSGRGGGTQYF	TGTGCCAGCAGTAACTCCGGGAGGGGCGGAGGGACCCAGTACTTC
TRBV28	.	TRBJ2-1	.	CASSFENPNNEQFF	TGTGCCAGCAGTTTTGAAAACCCGAACAATGAGCAGTTCTTC
TRBV2	.	TRBJ1-5	.	CASKRAGGNQPQHF	TGTGCCAGCAAGAGGGCAGGCGGCAATCAGCCCCAGCATTTT
TRBV7-8	.	TRBJ1-3	.	CASSLASSSFPGNTIYF	TGTGCCAGCAGCTTAGCCTCATCGAGTTTCCCTGGAAACACCATATATTTT
TRBV27	.	TRBJ2-7	.	CASGSGRTYEQYF	TGTGCCAGCGGATCAGGGCGCACCTACGAGCAGTACTTC
TRBV5-1	.	TRBJ1-6	.	CASSLGGVGSPLHF	TGCGCCAGCAGCTTAGGAGGCGTTGGTTCACCCCTCCACTTT
TRBV4-1	TRBD1	TRBJ1-1	.	CASSLEQGVNTEAFF	TGCGCCAGCAGCTTGGAACAGGGGGTGAACACTGAAGCTTTCTTT
TRBV30	TRBD1	TRBJ1-6	once	CAWVGQVGSPLHF	TGTGCCTGGGTCGGACAGGTCGGTTCACCCCTCCACTTT
TRBV14	.	TRBJ1-1	.	CASSLDERKRYTEAFF	TGTGCCAGCAGCCTAGACGAACGTAAGAGATACACTGAAGCTTTCTTT
TRBV7-8	.	TRBJ2-1	once	CASSSTTVGVYNEQFF	TGTGCCAGCAGCTCAACGACTGTCGGCGTCTACAATGAGCAGTTCTTC
TRBV6-2/TRBV6-3	.	TRBJ1-5	few	CASSPERGGSNQPQHF	TGTGCCAGCAGCCCTGAAAGGGGAGGAAGCAATCAGCCCCAGCATTTT
TRBV2	TRBD1	TRBJ1-2	.	CASRETGGYYGYTF	TGTGCCAGCAGGGAAACAGGGGGCTATTATGGCTACACCTTC